A selection of T cell receptor beta chains follows, all from one sample in a study of cytomegalovirus exposure and HLA in healthy donors. Measured with immunoSEQ multiplex PCR; TCRdb has only the in-frame clones, and not every one. The sample records fewer than 90,000 clones, 75% to 80% being singletons. The sample was PBMCs. All receptors derive from a female donor in good health and CMV-seronegative. Each CDR3 is given with its conserved first and last residue. A D gene is named only where the DNA matches it firmly. Some rows mark clone size as missing; the rest say once, few, many or name a class of expanded clone.

v_gene	j_gene	d_gene	abundance	CDR3nt	CDR3aa
TRBV28	TRBJ2-6	TRBD2	once	TGTGCCAGCAGTTCCGCCTGGACTAGCTTCGCTGGGGCCAACGTCCTGACTTTC	CASSSAWTSFAGANVLTF
TRBV2	TRBJ1-5	.	.	TGTGCCAGCAGTGGGGGGCAAGGGCATCAGCCCCAGCATTTT	CASSGGQGHQPQHF
TRBV7-9	TRBJ2-1	TRBD2	.	TGTGCCAGCAGTCTACCCGGGACTAGCGGGAGAAGGAATGAGCAGTTCTTC	CASSLPGTSGRRNEQFF
TRBV4-1	TRBJ2-7	TRBD2	.	TGCGCCAGCAGCCAGAGGACTAGCGGGACGACCACGTATTACGAGCAGTACTTC	CASSQRTSGTTTYYEQYF
TRBV11-2	TRBJ2-7	TRBD1	.	TGTGCCAGCAGTCAGACAGGGTACGAGCAGTACTTC	CASSQTGYEQYF
TRBV5-6	TRBJ1-2	.	.	TGTGCCAGCAGCAGCCCGTCGCACTATGGCTACACCTTC	CASSSPSHYGYTF
TRBV6-1	TRBJ2-3	TRBD1	.	TGTGCCAGCAGTGAGAGGGACAGGGACCCAGATACGCAGTATTTT	CASSERDRDPDTQYF
TRBV5-4	TRBJ2-2	.	.	TGTGCCAGCAGGCCTAGGAACACCGGGGAGCTGTTTTTT	CASRPRNTGELFF
TRBV4-3	TRBJ2-7	TRBD2	few	TGCGCCAGCAGCCCTAGACTAGCCTCCTACGAGCAGTACTTC	CASSPRLASYEQYF
TRBV9	TRBJ1-5	TRBD1	.	TGTGCCAGCAGCCTACAGGGGGCCCGAAATCAGCCCCAGCATTTT	CASSLQGARNQPQHF
TRBV30	TRBJ2-7	TRBD1	.	TGTGCCTGGAGTTATCCTCCGGGACAGGGAGGCTACGAGCAGTACTTC	CAWSYPPGQGGYEQYF
TRBV29-1	TRBJ2-1	TRBD2	once	TGCAGCGTTGATCCAGCGGGAGTGTATAATGAGCAGTTCTTC	CSVDPAGVYNEQFF
TRBV4-1	TRBJ1-5	TRBD1	.	TGCGCCAGCAGCGAGGGACAGGGGGCACGGCAGCCCCAGCATTTT	CASSEGQGARQPQHF
TRBV19	TRBJ1-5	.	few	TGTGCCAGTAGTATCCTCGGAGGGAGAAATCAGCCCCAGCATTTT	CASSILGGRNQPQHF
TRBV4-3	TRBJ2-1	.	.	TGCGCCAGCAGCCCCCACGAGACAGCTGAGGGACATAAGCAGTTCTTC	CASSPHETAEGHKQFF
TRBV9	TRBJ1-2	.	.	TGTGCCAGCAGCGTAGGTGACACCGCTAACTATGGCTACACCTTC	CASSVGDTANYGYTF
TRBV7-6	TRBJ1-3	.	many	TGTGCCAGCAGCTCGCCAGACATTGGAAACACCATATATTTT	CASSSPDIGNTIYF
TRBV2	TRBJ2-1	.	.	TGTGCCAGCAGTGAACATGTGAGTGAGCAGTTCTTC	CASSEHVSEQFF
TRBV7-9	TRBJ2-2	.	.	TGTGCCAGCAGCCGAAGGGGCACCGGGGAGCTGTTTTTT	CASSRRGTGELFF
TRBV5-8	TRBJ1-2	.	.	TGTGCCAGTAACAAGGTAGCCGATGGCTACACCTTC	CASNKVADGYTF
TRBV10-1	TRBJ2-1	TRBD2	.	TGCGCCAGCAGTGATGGCAAGGCTAGCGGATACAATGAGCAGTTCTTC	CASSDGKASGYNEQFF
TRBV30	TRBJ2-5	.	few	TGTGCCTGGAGTATCCGGAGCCAAGAGACCCAGTACTTC	CAWSIRSQETQYF
TRBV2	TRBJ2-1	TRBD2	.	TGTGCCAGCAGTGGGACTAGCGGGAGGGCGCAGCTCTTC	CASSGTSGRAQLF
TRBV28	TRBJ1-5	.	few	TGTGCCAGCGAGGGGGTCAATCAGCCCCAGCATTTT	CASEGVNQPQHF
TRBV4-1	TRBJ1-5	TRBD1	.	TGCGCCAGCAGCCAAGACCTGGGACAGTCGTATCAGCCCCAGCATTTT	CASSQDLGQSYQPQHF
TRBV5-1	TRBJ2-5	TRBD1	.	TGCGCCAGCAGCCCCGGGACAGGGGGCCTAGAGACCCAGTACTTC	CASSPGTGGLETQYF
TRBV28	TRBJ2-7	TRBD2	.	TGTGCCAGCAGTTTAGGGGCTAGCGGACCCTACGAGCAGTACTTC	CASSLGASGPYEQYF
TRBV28	TRBJ2-2	.	.	TGTGCCAGCAGGGAACGACTCGGCGGGGAGCTGTTTTTT	CASRERLGGELFF
TRBV19	TRBJ1-3	.	.	TGTGCCAGTAGTACAGTCCCAATCTCTGGAAACACCATATATTTT	CASSTVPISGNTIYF
TRBV6-5	TRBJ2-3	.	few	TGTGCCAGCAGCCAAAGTAGCGCCGCCGGGAATACGCAGTATTTT	CASSQSSAAGNTQYF
TRBV5-1	TRBJ1-2	TRBD1	.	TGCGCCAGCAGTATCACAGGGGATTGGGGCTACACCTTC	CASSITGDWGYTF
TRBV30	TRBJ2-7	.	.	TGTGCCTGGAGCCGCCGAATACTATCCTCCTACGAGCAGTACTTC	CAWSRRILSSYEQYF
TRBV14	TRBJ2-2	.	.	TGTGCCAGCAGCCAAGTCCGGGGCGGGGAGCTGTTTTTT	CASSQVRGGELFF
TRBV29-1	TRBJ2-5	.	.	TGCAGCGCTGCGCCGGGGGAGACCCAGTACTTC	CSAAPGETQYF
TRBV5-4	TRBJ1-1	TRBD1	.	TGTGCCAGCAGCGTCGGACAGGATCACACTGAAGCCTTCTTT	CASSVGQDHTEAFF
TRBV28	TRBJ1-1	TRBD1	.	TGTGCCAGCAGTGTGGACAGGGTCGTAACTGAAGCTTTCTTT	CASSVDRVVTEAFF
TRBV6-1	TRBJ2-5	.	.	TGTGCCAGCAATCTAGCCCTTCCCCAAGAGACCCAGTACTTC	CASNLALPQETQYF
TRBV28	TRBJ1-5	TRBD1	.	TGTGCCAGCAGTTTACAGGGGGTTAGCAATCAGCCCCAGCATTTT	CASSLQGVSNQPQHF
TRBV28	TRBJ2-3	TRBD2	.	TGTGCCAGCAGTTTGGGCGGCCGGGGGGACCGCACAGATACGCAGTATTTT	CASSLGGRGDRTDTQYF
TRBV18	TRBJ1-6	TRBD1	.	TGTGCCAGCTCACCAGGACAGGGCAGATCACCCCTCCACTTT	CASSPGQGRSPLHF
TRBV19	TRBJ1-5	TRBD1	.	TGTGCCAGTAGTAGGACAGGGGGCGTTAGCAATCAGCCCCAGCATTTT	CASSRTGGVSNQPQHF
TRBV19	TRBJ2-3	TRBD1	.	TGTGCCAGTAGTGACAGGGTTCGAGATACGCAGTATTTT	CASSDRVRDTQYF
TRBV5-1	TRBJ2-2	.	.	TGCGCCAGTACCGAAGGCGGCACGAACACCGGGGAGCTGTTTTTT	CASTEGGTNTGELFF
TRBV6-5	TRBJ2-7	TRBD2	once	TGTGCCCCCCCATGGACTAGCGACTCCTACGAGCAGTACTTC	CAPPWTSDSYEQYF
TRBV13	TRBJ2-5	.	.	TGTGCCAGCAGCTTAGAGGGCCTAGCCCTCCCGGAGACCCAGTACTTC	CASSLEGLALPETQYF
TRBV27	TRBJ2-3	.	.	TGTGCCAGCAGTTTAGGGCTAATGGCTGGCGGGGATACGCAGTATTTT	CASSLGLMAGGDTQYF
TRBV2	TRBJ2-2	.	.	TGTGCCAGCAGTGAAGCTGGACACCCGATGAACACCGGGGAGCTGTTTTTT	CASSEAGHPMNTGELFF
TRBV27	TRBJ1-1	TRBD1	once	TGTGCCAGCAGTAGGGGGCGGGTGGGGACTGAAGCTTTCTTT	CASSRGRVGTEAFF
TRBV2	TRBJ1-5	TRBD1	.	TGTGCCAGCAGCGGATATGGGACAGGGGGAACCAATCAGCCCCAGCATTTT	CASSGYGTGGTNQPQHF
TRBV19	TRBJ1-4	.	.	TGTGCCAGTAGTATCCAGGGGACTAATGAAAAACTGTTTTTT	CASSIQGTNEKLFF
TRBV5-6	TRBJ2-3	TRBD1	.	TGTGCCAGCAGCCGTGACAGGGTGTTAGAGGATACGCAGTATTTT	CASSRDRVLEDTQYF
TRBV4-3	TRBJ2-3	TRBD2	.	TGCGCCAGCAGCCAAGATCGGACTAGCGGGAAAAGCACAGATACGCAGTATTTT	CASSQDRTSGKSTDTQYF
TRBV20-1	TRBJ1-1	.	.	TGCAGTGCTAGAGTGGGAGCGGAAGCTTTCTTT	CSARVGAEAFF
TRBV5-1	TRBJ1-1	TRBD1	.	TGCGCCAGCAGCTCCGGACAGGGGATGATGAACACTGAAGCTTTCTTT	CASSSGQGMMNTEAFF
TRBV6-5	TRBJ1-4	.	.	TGTGCCAGCAGTTACAGGGGGGGCACTGAAAAACTGTTTTTT	CASSYRGGTEKLFF